These T cell receptor beta chains were read from a single sample in a study of T cells in Graves' hyperthyroidism and ophthalmopathy. TCRdb fed the multiplex PCR reads into MiXCR, producing one record per CDR3 protein. The repertoire holds hundreds of thousands of distinct CDR3 sequences, with roughly 37% as singletons. Specimen: blood. The receptors shown here come from a man in his late teens or twenties with Graves' hyperthyroidism. Each CDR3 is given with its conserved first and last residue. The D gene is left open where the match is weak. Expanded clones are given a class, and other clones once, few, many or no size at all.

NA NA TRBJ2-6 TRBV10-3 TGTGCCGGGGCCAACGTCCTGACTTTC CAGANVLTF
many NA TRBJ1-5 TRBV7-8 TGTGCCAGCAACGACAGATACAGCAATCAGCCCCAGCATTTT CASNDRYSNQPQHF
many TRBD1 TRBJ1-4 TRBV2 TGTGCCAGCAGTGAGGACAGGAGCTATGAAAAACTGTTTTTT CASSEDRSYEKLFF
NA NA TRBJ1-2 TRBV5-1 TGCGCCAGCAGCTTGGAAGGGGGACTGAGAGATGGCTACACCTTC CASSLEGGLRDGYTF
NA NA TRBJ1-4 TRBV6-5 TGTGCCAGCAGTTACGTCCGACAGGTTAATGAAAAACTGTTTTTT CASSYVRQVNEKLFF
many NA TRBJ1-5 TRBV7-2 TGTGCCAGCAGCTTAGTGTCCGGCAATCAGCCCCAGCATTTT CASSLVSGNQPQHF
many NA TRBJ2-7 TRBV2 TGTGCCAGCAGTGAAGGGAGAGTGGAGCAGTACTTC CASSEGRVEQYF
NA NA TRBJ2-3 TRBV2 TGTGCCAGCAGTTCGAGGTCAGGGAGCACAGATACGCAGTATTTT CASSSRSGSTDTQYF
once NA TRBJ1-1 TRBV29-1 TGCAGCGTTATCGAGGGTTCGCACACTGAAGCTTTCTTT CSVIEGSHTEAFF
NA NA TRBJ2-6 TRBV29-1 TGCAGCGTCGTTCTCGGGACCAACGTCCTGACTTTC CSVVLGTNVLTF
many NA TRBJ1-2 TRBV20-1 TGCAGTGCTAGAGAGGGGGTGAAAGGCGGCTACACCTTC CSAREGVKGGYTF
NA NA TRBJ2-5 TRBV5-1 TGCGCCAGCAGCCGGGGCATACTCCAAGAGACCCAGTACTTC CASSRGILQETQYF
many NA TRBJ1-4 TRBV7-9 TGTGCCAGCAGCCGGGGGGCAGGGCTCGAAAAACTGTTTTTT CASSRGAGLEKLFF
NA NA TRBJ1-1 TRBV10-3 TGTGCCATCAGTGAGAGGGGAGCTTTCTTT CAISERGAFF
NA NA TRBJ1-2 TRBV5-4 TGTGCCAGCAGCTTCATGAGCCGAGGGAGCTTCTACACCTTC CASSFMSRGSFYTF
NA NA TRBJ1-6 TRBV2 TGTGCCAGCAGGAGACAGACGAATTCACCCCTCCACTTT CASRRQTNSPLHF
few NA TRBJ1-5 TRBV7-9 TGTGCCAGCAGCTTGGTAGGCAGCTATAGCAATCAGCCCCAGCATTTT CASSLVGSYSNQPQHF
NA NA TRBJ1-2 TRBV4-1 TGCGCCAGCACGGCAGGGGCTGGCTACACCTTC CASTAGAGYTF
few NA TRBJ1-1 TRBV9 TGTGCCAGCAGCGCCGGAGGTGAAATTAGCACTGAAGCTTTCTTT CASSAGGEISTEAFF
NA NA TRBJ1-4 TRBV6-5 TGTGCCAGCAGTTACTCGAACGGTCAGGTTAATGAAAAACTGTTTTTT CASSYSNGQVNEKLFF
few NA TRBJ2-5 TRBV7-9 TGTGCCAGCAGCTCACTGGGAAGGGGTGTAGAGACCCAGTACTTC CASSSLGRGVETQYF
NA NA TRBJ1-4 TRBV20-1 TGCAGTGCTAGAGATCTGACAGGTCCTAATGAAAAACTGTTTTTT CSARDLTGPNEKLFF
NA TRBD1 TRBJ2-2 TRBV19 TGTGCCAGTAGTGCCGGGACAGGGGCGGGCACCGGGGAGCTGTTTTTT CASSAGTGAGTGELFF
many NA TRBJ1-2 TRBV29-1 TGCAGCGCCACGTCCAGCTATGGCTACACCTTC CSATSSYGYTF
many NA TRBJ2-2 TRBV7-7 TGTGCTAGCCTGTCAGGATCCGGGGAGCTGTTTTTT CASLSGSGELFF
NA NA TRBJ1-2 TRBV10-3 TGTGCCAGCAGTGAAGTTCCGGAGGTCTATGGCTACACCTTC CASSEVPEVYGYTF
NA NA TRBJ2-3 TRBV4-2 TGTGCCAGCAGCCTGTCAGGGAAAGATACGCAGTATTTT CASSLSGKDTQYF
once NA TRBJ1-2 TRBV7-9 TGTGCCAGCAGCACCCGGGACATCTTATCCGATTATGGCTACACCTTC CASSTRDILSDYGYTF
NA NA TRBJ2-7 TRBV7-9 TGTGCCAGCAGCTTACCGGGTATGGACGAGCAGTACTTC CASSLPGMDEQYF
NA TRBD2 TRBJ2-5 TRBV7-2 TGTGCCAGCAGCTTGCCCCCGGGACTAGCGGATCAAGAGACCCAGTACTTC CASSLPPGLADQETQYF
NA NA TRBJ1-4 TRBV2 TGTGCCAGCAGTGATGGGGAGTCATGGAAACTGTTTTTT CASSDGESWKLFF
many NA TRBJ2-5 TRBV7-7 TGTGCTAGCAGCTTAGACGGGGAGCAAGAGACCCAGTACTTC CASSLDGEQETQYF
NA NA TRBJ2-7 TRBV20-1 TGCAGTGCGCTTATGGACGAGCAGTACTTC CSALMDEQYF
NA NA TRBJ2-5 TRBV9 TGTGCCAGCAGCGGGGGACGAAATTACCAAGAGACCCAGTACTTC CASSGGRNYQETQYF
NA TRBD1 TRBJ2-6 TRBV29-1 TGCAGCGTCCCCACAGGGGGCACTGAAGCTTTC CSVPTGGTEAF
NA NA TRBJ1-2 TRBV18 TGTGCCAGCTCACCAGAGGCTGACTATGGCTACACCTTC CASSPEADYGYTF
NA NA TRBJ1-1 TRBV14 TGTGCCAGCAGCCAAGATTTAACGGAACCGGGCGCTTTCTTT CASSQDLTEPGAFF
NA NA TRBJ2-5 TRBV10-3 TGTGCCATCAGTGGGCGAGAGACCCAGTACTTC CAISGRETQYF
many NA TRBJ1-2 TRBV4-1 TGCGCCAGCAGCCAAGCTGATGGTGGCTATGGCTACACCTTC CASSQADGGYGYTF
NA NA TRBJ1-1 TRBV7-9 TGTGCCAGCAGCTTAGCCCCCTGGGACACTGAAGCTTTCTTT CASSLAPWDTEAFF
few NA TRBJ2-7 TRBV7-9 TGTGCCAGCAGCTCGGTAACAGCCTACGAGCAGTACTTC CASSSVTAYEQYF
NA TRBD2 TRBJ2-2 TRBV19 TGTGCCAGCAGCCTTCTAGCGGGAGATTGGACCGGGGAGCTGTTTTTT CASSLLAGDWTGELFF
NA NA TRBJ2-7 TRBV11-3 TGTGCCAGCAGCGGGTCATTTTCCTACGAGCAGTACTTC CASSGSFSYEQYF
NA NA TRBJ2-7 TRBV2 TGTGCCAGCAGTGCGTACACCTACTACGAGCAGTACTTC CASSAYTYYEQYF
once NA TRBJ2-7 TRBV6-5 TGTGCCAGCAGCTACCGGGCATTATGGGACGAGCAGTACTTC CASSYRALWDEQYF
few NA TRBJ1-5 TRBV20-1 TGCAGTGCTTATCAGGCGGGGCTCCTCGTCGATCAGCCCCAGCATTTT CSAYQAGLLVDQPQHF
NA NA TRBJ1-3 TRBV2 TGTGCCAGCAGTCAGGGAAGAGGAAACACCATATATTTT CASSQGRGNTIYF
NA TRBD1 TRBJ1-2 TRBV20-1 TGCAGTGCTATTGAAAGGACAGGGGTAGCTAACTATGGCTACACCTTC CSAIERTGVANYGYTF
NA NA TRBJ1-5 TRBV6-6 TGTGCCAGCGCACCAGGGGATCGGCAGCCCCAGCATTTT CASAPGDRQPQHF
many NA TRBJ2-7 TRBV20-1 TGCAGTGCTAGGGGGGGGACAGCAGCCTACGAGCAGTACTTC CSARGGTAAYEQYF
NA TRBD1 TRBJ1-6 TRBV12-3/TRBV12-4 TGTGCCAGCAGCCACGGACAGGGATCACCCCTCCACTTT CASSHGQGSPLHF
NA NA TRBJ2-3 TRBV7-8 TGTGCCAGCAGCTTATCCGGGACAAGATTCACGGATACGCAGTATTTT CASSLSGTRFTDTQYF
few NA TRBJ1-2 TRBV9 TGTGCCAGCAGCGTAGATGGGGTGGGGGGGCGCCACTATGGCTACACCTTC CASSVDGVGGRHYGYTF
NA NA TRBJ1-1 TRBV20-1 TGCAGTGCTTGCAGGGCCAACACTGAAGCTTTCTTT CSACRANTEAFF
NA TRBD1 TRBJ2-7 TRBV6-5 TGTGCCAGCAGTTACTTGGGACAGGGGGACGAGCAGTACTTC CASSYLGQGDEQYF